These T cell receptor beta chains were read from a single sample in a study of blood T cell repertoires in COVID-19. The protocol was immunoSEQ multiplex PCR, while the TCRdb copy is restricted to in-frame clones and leaves out a portion. The repertoire includes 70,000 to 90,000 clones, less than 90% of them detected once, and less than 9% sits in the top ten. The specimen sequenced was peripheral blood. These receptors were collected from a man between 60 and 75 years old with acute or convalescent COVID-19. Both conserved end residues are part of each CDR3. D genes are given only for firm matches. Not every row has a clone size; where given, it reads once, few, many or a size class.

clone_size: .; j_call: TRBJ2-1; d_call: .; v_call: TRBV18; cdr3_nt: TGTGCCAGCTCAACCCGGGACTCATACAATGAGCAGTTCTTC; cdr3_aa: CASSTRDSYNEQFF
clone_size: .; j_call: TRBJ2-3; d_call: .; v_call: TRBV10-1; cdr3_nt: TGCGCCAGCAGCAAGCTGGGGGCCCTGGATACGCAGTATTTT; cdr3_aa: CASSKLGALDTQYF
clone_size: .; j_call: TRBJ1-4; d_call: .; v_call: TRBV29-1; cdr3_nt: TGCAGCGTGAGGGTGACTAATGAAAAACTGTTTTTT; cdr3_aa: CSVRVTNEKLFF
clone_size: .; j_call: TRBJ2-7; d_call: TRBD2; v_call: TRBV3-1/TRBV3-2; cdr3_nt: TGTGCCAGCAGCCAGGACAGTAGCGGGAGAGGCTACGAGCAGTACTTC; cdr3_aa: CASSQDSSGRGYEQYF
clone_size: .; j_call: TRBJ1-4; d_call: .; v_call: TRBV5-1; cdr3_nt: TGCGCCAGCAGCTTGGAGGCGGCAGGGCCGAGGAAACTGTTTTTT; cdr3_aa: CASSLEAAGPRKLFF
clone_size: .; j_call: TRBJ1-2; d_call: .; v_call: TRBV7-6; cdr3_nt: TGTGCCAGCAGCTTAGTCCAGGCTTCTAACTATGGCTACACCTTC; cdr3_aa: CASSLVQASNYGYTF
clone_size: .; j_call: TRBJ2-1; d_call: TRBD2; v_call: TRBV10-2; cdr3_nt: TGCGCCAGCAGCTCTAGCGGGAGAGTTAGTGAGCAGTTCTTC; cdr3_aa: CASSSSGRVSEQFF
clone_size: .; j_call: TRBJ2-1; d_call: .; v_call: TRBV7-8; cdr3_nt: TGTGCCAGCAGCTTGGGCCCCGGGACAATCAATGAGCAGTTCTTC; cdr3_aa: CASSLGPGTINEQFF
clone_size: .; j_call: TRBJ1-2; d_call: TRBD1; v_call: TRBV4-1; cdr3_nt: TGCGCAGCGGGACAGGGGCTTGGCTACACCTTC; cdr3_aa: CAAGQGLGYTF
clone_size: once; j_call: TRBJ2-1; d_call: .; v_call: TRBV19; cdr3_nt: TGTGCCAGTAGTACGGGTAGCGGAGCCTACAATGAGCAGTTCTTC; cdr3_aa: CASSTGSGAYNEQFF
clone_size: .; j_call: TRBJ2-1; d_call: .; v_call: TRBV6-5; cdr3_nt: TGTGCCAGCACCGCAGGGATCAATGAGCAGTTCTTC; cdr3_aa: CASTAGINEQFF
clone_size: .; j_call: TRBJ2-7; d_call: TRBD2; v_call: TRBV10-2; cdr3_nt: TGCGCCAGCAGTGAGGGACCGGGACTAGCTATCTACGAGCAGTACTTC; cdr3_aa: CASSEGPGLAIYEQYF
clone_size: .; j_call: TRBJ2-7; d_call: TRBD1; v_call: TRBV4-1; cdr3_nt: TGCGCCAGCAGCCAATCTACGGGACAGGGCCACTACGAGCAGTACTTC; cdr3_aa: CASSQSTGQGHYEQYF
clone_size: .; j_call: TRBJ2-7; d_call: TRBD1; v_call: TRBV3-1/TRBV3-2; cdr3_nt: TGTGCCAGCAGTTGGGACAGGGAGTCGAACTACGAGCAGTACTTC; cdr3_aa: CASSWDRESNYEQYF
clone_size: .; j_call: TRBJ1-3; d_call: .; v_call: TRBV19; cdr3_nt: TGTGCCAGTAGCTACAGGGCTAGCTCTGGAAACACCATATATTTT; cdr3_aa: CASSYRASSGNTIYF
clone_size: once; j_call: TRBJ2-1; d_call: TRBD2; v_call: TRBV11-2; cdr3_nt: TGTGCCAGCAGCCTTAGCGGGGTATACAATGAGCAGTTCTTC; cdr3_aa: CASSLSGVYNEQFF
clone_size: once; j_call: TRBJ2-5; d_call: TRBD2; v_call: TRBV7-6; cdr3_nt: TGTGCCAGCAGCTCCCGACTAGCGGGGGGGCCGAGCAGAGAGACCCAGTACTTC; cdr3_aa: CASSSRLAGGPSRETQYF
clone_size: .; j_call: TRBJ1-2; d_call: .; v_call: TRBV4-3; cdr3_nt: TGCGCCAGCAGCCAAGCCCTGGTGGGGCTTGGTTCATATGGCTACACCTTC; cdr3_aa: CASSQALVGLGSYGYTF
clone_size: .; j_call: TRBJ1-6; d_call: .; v_call: TRBV7-9; cdr3_nt: TGTGCCAGCAGTGTTAGCTCCTATAATTCACCCCTCCACTTT; cdr3_aa: CASSVSSYNSPLHF
clone_size: once; j_call: TRBJ1-1; d_call: .; v_call: TRBV6-5; cdr3_nt: TGTGCCAGCATGGCCAGGGGGAACACTGAAGCTTTCTTT; cdr3_aa: CASMARGNTEAFF
clone_size: .; j_call: TRBJ1-1; d_call: .; v_call: TRBV4-1; cdr3_nt: TGCGCCAGCAGCCCTTTCCAGACATGGCCGGGGGCTTTCTTT; cdr3_aa: CASSPFQTWPGAFF
clone_size: .; j_call: TRBJ2-5; d_call: .; v_call: TRBV5-5; cdr3_nt: TGTGCCAGCAGCTTGGGGGACCGGGACACCCAAGAGACCCAGTACTTC; cdr3_aa: CASSLGDRDTQETQYF
clone_size: .; j_call: TRBJ2-7; d_call: .; v_call: TRBV5-4; cdr3_nt: TGTGCCAGCAGCTTGAAAGGGGGAGTAGGCGAGCAGTACTTC; cdr3_aa: CASSLKGGVGEQYF
clone_size: .; j_call: TRBJ1-6; d_call: .; v_call: TRBV18; cdr3_nt: TGTGCCAGCTCACCGCAGGGTGAACCCCTCCACTTT; cdr3_aa: CASSPQGEPLHF
clone_size: once; j_call: TRBJ2-7; d_call: .; v_call: TRBV3-1/TRBV3-2; cdr3_nt: TGTGCCAGCAGCCCAGAGCTGTTAAGCAAGCAGTACTTC; cdr3_aa: CASSPELLSKQYF
clone_size: .; j_call: TRBJ1-2; d_call: TRBD1; v_call: TRBV6-2/TRBV6-3; cdr3_nt: TGTGCCAGCAGTTATAGAGGACAGGGAGAGGATGGCTACACCTTC; cdr3_aa: CASSYRGQGEDGYTF
clone_size: .; j_call: TRBJ2-7; d_call: .; v_call: TRBV21-1; cdr3_nt: TGTGCCAGCAGTATAGCGGGGGGGCCCCACGAGCAGTACTTC; cdr3_aa: CASSIAGGPHEQYF
clone_size: .; j_call: TRBJ2-2; d_call: TRBD2; v_call: TRBV19; cdr3_nt: TGTGCCAGTACCCTACTAGCGTTCGGGGAGCTGTTTTTT; cdr3_aa: CASTLLAFGELFF
clone_size: .; j_call: TRBJ1-4; d_call: TRBD1; v_call: TRBV30; cdr3_nt: TGTGCCTGGACGAGGACAGGCGCAACTAATGAAAAACTGTTTTTT; cdr3_aa: CAWTRTGATNEKLFF
clone_size: .; j_call: TRBJ1-2; d_call: .; v_call: TRBV20-1; cdr3_nt: TGCAGTGCTAGTCCATCGGCAGGGTATGGCTACACCTTC; cdr3_aa: CSASPSAGYGYTF
clone_size: once; j_call: TRBJ2-7; d_call: .; v_call: TRBV14; cdr3_nt: TGTGCCAGCAGCCAAGTTTCTAGAGGTGAGCAGTACTTC; cdr3_aa: CASSQVSRGEQYF
clone_size: .; j_call: TRBJ1-5; d_call: TRBD1; v_call: TRBV28; cdr3_nt: TGTGCCAGCAGTTCCGTGGACAGGGATGGGCAGCCCCAGCATTTT; cdr3_aa: CASSSVDRDGQPQHF
clone_size: .; j_call: TRBJ2-5; d_call: .; v_call: TRBV19; cdr3_nt: TGTGCCAGTAGTATCGCGGGTCGGGGAGAGACCCAGTACTTC; cdr3_aa: CASSIAGRGETQYF
clone_size: .; j_call: TRBJ1-2; d_call: TRBD1; v_call: TRBV10-3; cdr3_nt: TGTGCCATCAGGGTTACAGGGGGTGACGGCTACACCTTC; cdr3_aa: CAIRVTGGDGYTF
clone_size: .; j_call: TRBJ2-5; d_call: TRBD2; v_call: TRBV7-2; cdr3_nt: TGTGCCAGCAGCTTAGGTCGGGGGGGCGGAGAGACCCAGTACTTC; cdr3_aa: CASSLGRGGGETQYF
clone_size: few; j_call: TRBJ2-1; d_call: .; v_call: TRBV18; cdr3_nt: TGTGCCAGCTCACCCTTCTCAGGAAGCTCGGATGAGCAGTTCTTC; cdr3_aa: CASSPFSGSSDEQFF
clone_size: .; j_call: TRBJ2-1; d_call: .; v_call: TRBV11-3; cdr3_nt: TGTGCCAGCAGCTTAGCTAGCAGAATATACAATGAGCAGTTCTTC; cdr3_aa: CASSLASRIYNEQFF
clone_size: .; j_call: TRBJ1-5; d_call: .; v_call: TRBV30; cdr3_nt: TGTGCCTGGGACACAGGGAGCAATCAGCCCCAGCATTTT; cdr3_aa: CAWDTGSNQPQHF
clone_size: once; j_call: TRBJ2-7; d_call: .; v_call: TRBV2; cdr3_nt: TGTGCCAGCAAGAGAGGGGGGGAAGGTGGTACCTACGAGCAGTACTTC; cdr3_aa: CASKRGGEGGTYEQYF
clone_size: .; j_call: TRBJ2-6; d_call: .; v_call: TRBV19; cdr3_nt: TGTGCCAGTAGTTTAACAGGGCTCGGGGCCAACGTCCTGACTTTC; cdr3_aa: CASSLTGLGANVLTF
clone_size: .; j_call: TRBJ1-5; d_call: .; v_call: TRBV6-6; cdr3_nt: TGTGCCAGCAGCCGACAGAGCAATCAGCCCCAGCATTTT; cdr3_aa: CASSRQSNQPQHF
clone_size: .; j_call: TRBJ1-2; d_call: .; v_call: TRBV7-9; cdr3_nt: TGTGCCAGCAGTCGACACCAGACAGGACGGGGATCGTTTGGCTACACCTTC; cdr3_aa: CASSRHQTGRGSFGYTF
clone_size: .; j_call: TRBJ1-1; d_call: TRBD1; v_call: TRBV20-1; cdr3_nt: TGCAGTGCCACAGGGGCCACTGAAGCTTTCTTT; cdr3_aa: CSATGATEAFF
clone_size: .; j_call: TRBJ2-5; d_call: TRBD2; v_call: TRBV6-1; cdr3_nt: TGTGCCAGCAGTGAAGGGGGAGGGAGAGAGACCCAGTACTTC; cdr3_aa: CASSEGGGRETQYF
clone_size: .; j_call: TRBJ1-2; d_call: .; v_call: TRBV6-5; cdr3_nt: TGTGCCAGCAGTTCATCAGTGTCTTATGGCTACACCTTC; cdr3_aa: CASSSSVSYGYTF
clone_size: few; j_call: TRBJ2-1; d_call: TRBD2; v_call: TRBV6-2/TRBV6-3; cdr3_nt: TGTGCCAGCAGCCCCCCGGGGGGGCTAGGCAATGAGCAGTTCTTC; cdr3_aa: CASSPPGGLGNEQFF
clone_size: .; j_call: TRBJ2-2; d_call: .; v_call: TRBV28; cdr3_nt: TGTGCCAGCAGTTCGATAGCGGGGGAGCTGTTTTTT; cdr3_aa: CASSSIAGELFF
clone_size: .; j_call: TRBJ2-1; d_call: TRBD1; v_call: TRBV27; cdr3_nt: TGTGCCAGCAGTTTCGGTCCGCGAAGGGACAGGGGTTCGAACAATGAGCAGTTCTTC; cdr3_aa: CASSFGPRRDRGSNNEQFF
clone_size: .; j_call: TRBJ2-7; d_call: TRBD1; v_call: TRBV9; cdr3_nt: TGTGCCAGCAGCGTAGGAGGATCGAGACAGGGGGTTTACGAGCAGTACTTC; cdr3_aa: CASSVGGSRQGVYEQYF
clone_size: .; j_call: TRBJ1-2; d_call: .; v_call: TRBV5-8; cdr3_nt: TGTGCCAGCAGCCCGCGGCGGGGGCGCTCCTATGGCTACACCTTC; cdr3_aa: CASSPRRGRSYGYTF
clone_size: once; j_call: TRBJ1-4; d_call: .; v_call: TRBV5-1; cdr3_nt: TGCGCCAGCAGCTTGGTTGGGGAGGCAACTAATGAAAAACTGTTTTTT; cdr3_aa: CASSLVGEATNEKLFF
clone_size: few; j_call: TRBJ1-5; d_call: .; v_call: TRBV15; cdr3_nt: TGTGCCACCAGCGTGGCAGACAATCAGCCCCAGCATTTT; cdr3_aa: CATSVADNQPQHF
clone_size: .; j_call: TRBJ1-1; d_call: .; v_call: TRBV5-1; cdr3_nt: TGCGCCAGCAGTACCGGGTACACTGAAGCTTTCTTT; cdr3_aa: CASSTGYTEAFF
clone_size: .; j_call: TRBJ2-7; d_call: .; v_call: TRBV5-1; cdr3_nt: TGCGCCAGCAGCTTCGGCCAGGGGTGGTACGAGCAGTACTTC; cdr3_aa: CASSFGQGWYEQYF
clone_size: .; j_call: TRBJ2-2; d_call: TRBD1; v_call: TRBV5-1; cdr3_nt: TGCGCCAGCAGCCAGGGACAGGGGGTCACCGGGGAGCTGTTTTTT; cdr3_aa: CASSQGQGVTGELFF
clone_size: few; j_call: TRBJ1-1; d_call: .; v_call: TRBV7-9; cdr3_nt: TGTGCCAGCAGAGAACAGGGGAACACTGAAGCTTTCTTT; cdr3_aa: CASREQGNTEAFF